These 22 T cell receptor beta chains came from one sample sequenced in a study of T cell changes during pregnancy in multiple sclerosis. Sequenced by immunoSEQ multiplex PCR; TCRdb stores in-frame clones only, minus some. This table has under 150,000 clones, 90% to 98% appearing once. Sequences were derived from peripheral blood, sampled after pregnancy. The receptors stem from a female donor with multiple sclerosis, enrolled in a pregnancy study.

This CDR3 is CASSQGGGRGEKLFF. For the CDR3, the DNA is TGCGCCAGCAGCCAGGGGGGGGGCAGGGGTGAAAAACTGTTTTTT. The chain couples TRBV4-3 to TRBJ1-4; a weak D match, TRBD1 (6 bases). Trimming removed 3 bases at V and 7 bases at J, with 15 bases between. Germline CDR1 LGHNA, CDR2 YSLEER. CDR3 size: 15 residues.

V usage is TRBV6-6 and J usage is TRBJ2-1; possible D gene TRBD1, 6 bases. The CDR3 extends over 13 amino acids. The germline gives CDR1 MNHNY, CDR2 SVGAGI (reference sequence). Trimming took off 2 bases at V and 8 bases at J, with 10 bases between the two ends. The CDR3 sequence: CASSYTRGDEQFF. In DNA, the CDR3 is TGTGCCAGCAGTTACACCAGGGGAGATGAGCAGTTCTTC.

The V call is TRBV7-2, the J call TRBJ1-2; TRBD1 aligns across 9 bases. The trim removed 3 bases at V and 4 bases at J, leaving 9 bases unmatched. CDR1 and CDR2 from the germline V gene are SGHTA and FQGNSA. CDR3 length: 16 residues. The CDR3 protein is CASSFDSGQGIYGYTF. The CDR3 DNA reads as TGTGCCAGCAGCTTCGATTCGGGACAGGGTATCTATGGCTACACCTTC.

The J gene is TRBJ1-4, the V gene TRBV28; weak D call: TRBD1 (6 bases). Between the trimmed V and J ends, which lost 6 bases and 8 bases, there was a span of 16 bases. This CDR3 region has 14 residues. Germline V CDR1 and CDR2: MDHEN, SYDVKM. CDR3: CASSQTGTAEKLFF. DNA for the CDR3: TGTGCCAGCAGCCAAACAGGGACCGCCGAAAAACTGTTTTTT.

This chain links TRBV7-8 with TRBJ1-1; the match to TRBD1 covers 8 bases. V lost 3 bases to trimming and J lost 7 bases; unmatched junction nucleotides: 10. This CDR3 region has 15 residues. In germline, CDR1 is SGHVS, CDR2 FQNEAQ. This chain's CDR3 is CASSFRDRLVGEAFF. The CDR3 nucleotides are TGTGCCAGCAGCTTCCGGGACAGGTTAGTTGGTGAAGCTTTCTTT.

The genes are TRBV6-5 and TRBJ2-7, with 7 bases lining up with TRBD2. Trimming removed 5 bases from V and 1 base from J; junction bases left unmatched: 5. The CDR3 covers 14 residues. Germline CDR1 is MNHEY and CDR2 is SVGAGI. Here the CDR3 reads CASSPSSGSYEQYF. CDR3 nucleotides: TGTGCCAGCAGTCCCTCTAGCGGATCCTACGAGCAGTACTTC.

The J gene is TRBJ2-3, the V gene TRBV5-1; 9 bases match TRBD2. V shed 0 bases and J 0 bases; nucleotides not matched to a gene: 11. Germline lookup yields CDR1 SGHRS and CDR2 YFSETQ. The CDR3 is made up of 19 amino acids. Written as DNA, the CDR3 is TGCGCCAGCAGCTTGGATTCGGTGACTAGCGGTGGGAGCACAGATACGCAGTATTTT. It translates to CASSLDSVTSGGSTDTQYF.

The genes are TRBV19 and TRBJ2-5; 15 positions match TRBD2. The CDR3 is made up of 17 amino acids. The junction had 6 bases not matched to a gene; V was cut back by 6 bases and J by 1 base. Germline V gives CDR1 LNHDA, CDR2 SQIVND (reference sequence). Written as DNA, the CDR3 is TGTGCCAGTAGCCAGGGACTAGCGGGAGGCCTCCAAGAGACCCAGTACTTC. This translates into CASSQGLAGGLQETQYF.

This clone was detected only once. This chain links TRBV19 with TRBJ2-1, with TRBD2 identical over 8 bases. V lost 8 bases, J lost 4 bases, and 4 bases stayed unmatched. Germline V gene lookup returns CDR1 LNHDA and CDR2 SQIVND (reference sequence). This CDR3 is 13 amino acids long. The CDR3 DNA reads as TGTGCCAGTGGACTAGCCGAGTACAATGAGCAGTTCTTC. This encodes CASGLAEYNEQFF. The full variable domain, in which reference TRBV19 and TRBJ2-1 provide the parts outside the CDR3, is DGGITQSPKYLFRKEGQNVTLSCEQNLNHDAMYWYRQDPGQGLRLIYYSQIVNDFQKGDIAEGYSVSREKKESFPLTVTSAQKNPTAFYLCASGLAEYNEQFFGPGTRLTVL.

The CDR3 region is CASSPPRRFNEQFF. In nucleotides, the CDR3 is TGCGCCAGCAGCCCCCCGCGTCGCTTTAATGAGCAGTTCTTC. The chain carries TRBV4-1 and TRBJ2-1; D ambiguous. The V end lost 4 bases, the J end lost 7 bases, and 14 bases lay between the germline ends. Germline CDR1 and CDR2: MGHRA and YSYEKL. CDR3 length equals 14 residues.

The genes are TRBV27 and TRBJ1-5; TRBD1 agrees at 10 bases. CDR3 length: 19 amino acids. V was clipped by 7 bases and J by 3 bases; unmatched bases: 18. CDR1 is MNHEY and CDR2 is SMNVEV in the germline V gene (reference sequence). CDR3 region: CASTSTGTGARTFNQPQHF. The CDR3 DNA is TGTGCCAGCACCTCGACCGGGACAGGGGCCCGTACTTTCAATCAGCCCCAGCATTTT.

This chain joins TRBV13 and TRBJ2-2, with 14 bases aligning to TRBD2. This CDR3 comprises 18 residues. CDR1 is PRHDT and CDR2 is FYEKMQ in the germline V gene (reference sequence). Trimming at V came to 7 bases and at J to 4 bases, leaving 11 bases not matched to a gene. Written as DNA, the CDR3 is TGTGCCAGCACAATGGAGGGACTAGCGGGAGTTAGCACCGGGGAGCTGTTTTTT. It is translated as CASTMEGLAGVSTGELFF.

This chain uses TRBV7-2 with TRBJ1-2; TRBD1 might be the D (5 bases). With 4 bases removed from V and 4 bases from J, the gap between germline ends came to 10 bases. From germline, CDR1 is SGHTA and CDR2 FQGNSA. The CDR3 covers 13 residues. The CDR3: CASSSTRVYGYTF. The CDR3 nucleotides read TGTGCCAGCAGCTCGACCAGGGTCTATGGCTACACCTTC.

The chain combines TRBV7-9 with TRBJ2-1; 11 bases fit TRBD1. J lost 6 bases, V lost 4 bases, and 5 bases had no gene match. Germline V gene lookup returns CDR1 SEHNR and CDR2 FQNEAQ (reference sequence). The CDR3 is 15 residues long. DNA for the CDR3: TGTGCCAGCAGCTCTTCCGGGACAGGGGGCAATGAGCAGTTCTTC. Translation gives CASSSSGTGGNEQFF.

The chain is built from TRBV7-9 and TRBJ2-5; D perhaps matches TRBD2 (5 bases). Trimming cost V 2 bases and J 5 bases, with 12 bases left between them. Germline CDR1 SEHNR, CDR2 FQNEAQ (reference sequence). This CDR3 is built from 14 residues. The CDR3 sequence is CASSLWGRGETQYF. CDR3 DNA sequence: TGTGCCAGCAGCTTATGGGGAAGAGGGGAGACCCAGTACTTC.

The J gene is TRBJ1-4, the V gene TRBV28; unclear D gene. Trimming shortened V by 3 bases and J by 5 bases, and 7 bases separated the two germline ends. The germline gives CDR1 MDHEN, CDR2 SYDVKM. This CDR3 has 13 residues. The DNA of the CDR3 is TGTGCCAGCAGTTTGTCCGGGAATGAAAAACTGTTTTTT. This translates into CASSLSGNEKLFF.

The chain couples TRBV28 to TRBJ2-2; 7 nucleotides agree with TRBD2. Trimming cost V 5 bases and J 3 bases; bases outside gene matches: 12. The CDR3 totals 17 residues. Per the germline V gene, CDR1 is MDHEN and CDR2 is SYDVKM. The CDR3 loop is CASSHLLGGGYTGELFF. Here the CDR3 DNA reads TGTGCCAGCAGTCACCTCCTTGGGGGAGGGTACACCGGGGAGCTGTTTTTT. Full variable domain (outside the CDR3, taken from reference TRBV28 and TRBJ2-2): DVKVTQSSRYLVKRTGEKVFLECVQDMDHENMFWYRQDPGLGLRLIYFSYDVKMKEKGDIPEGYSVSREKKERFSLILESASTNQTSMYLCASSHLLGGGYTGELFFGEGSRLTVL.

V gene TRBV4-3 combines with J gene TRBJ2-1, with 10 bases lining up with TRBD1. Trimming at V came to 0 bases and at J to 7 bases, leaving 6 bases not matched to a gene. The CDR3 has 16 amino acids. CDR1 LGHNA and CDR2 YSLEER come from the germline V gene. The CDR3 sequence: CASSQDVGQGVNEQFF. In DNA form, the CDR3 reads TGCGCCAGCAGCCAAGATGTAGGACAGGGGGTAAATGAGCAGTTCTTC.

This sequence joins TRBV28 and TRBJ2-4, with a possible D match to TRBD2 (7 bases). Germline CDR1 and CDR2: MDHEN and SYDVKM. Trimming left V 5 bases short and J 6 bases short, with 20 bases between. The CDR3 extends over 16 amino acids. CDR3 amino acids: CASSPRGARGLNIQYF. In nucleotides, the CDR3 is TGTGCCAGCAGTCCTCGGGGGGCGCGTGGTTTAAACATTCAGTACTTC. The full variable domain, in which reference TRBV28 and TRBJ2-4 provide the parts outside the CDR3, is DVKVTQSSRYLVKRTGEKVFLECVQDMDHENMFWYRQDPGLGLRLIYFSYDVKMKEKGDIPEGYSVSREKKERFSLILESASTNQTSMYLCASSPRGARGLNIQYFGAGTRLSVL.

The rearrangement uses TRBV6-5 and TRBJ1-1, with 8 positions matching TRBD1. Germline CDR1 reads MNHEY; CDR2 reads SVGAGI. The CDR3 runs to 12 residues. Germline trimming cut 9 bases from V and 6 bases from J; bases unmatched to any gene: 6. The chain's CDR3 is CASQGTGAEAFF. The CDR3 region has the DNA TGTGCCAGTCAAGGGACAGGTGCTGAAGCTTTCTTT.

The chain employs TRBV2 and TRBJ1-1; D not resolved. The germline CDR1 and CDR2 sequences are SNHLY and FYNNEI. V dropped 1 base and J dropped 0 bases, with 9 bases sitting between them. The CDR3 sequence is 15 residues long. Written as DNA, the CDR3 is TGTGCCAGCAGTGAAGTACGGGGTCTGAACACTGAAGCTTTCTTT. Its translation is CASSEVRGLNTEAFF.

This clone was recorded once. The V gene is TRBV5-6, the J gene TRBJ2-7, with a possible D match to TRBD1 (5 bases). The CDR3 spans 15 residues. Trimming pared 0 bases from V and 2 bases from J, leaving 12 bases between. Germline CDR1 reads SGHDT; CDR2 reads YYEEEE. Written as DNA, the CDR3 is TGTGCCAGCAGCTTGGGCCCAGGGTCCACCTACGAGCAGTACTTC. It translates to CASSLGPGSTYEQYF.